This TCR beta chain was captured by sequencing in a study of T cell repertoires in cytomegalovirus infection. Background on the study: Public TCR beta signature analysis indicated the presence of both CMV infection and matching HLA type. Overall study results and limits: HLA-C-restricted CMV-specific TCR beta clonotypes prevailed in the ex vivo response.

Notes on this clonotype: Its specificity is not known.

J gave up 2 bases and V 4 bases, and 7 bases lay outside the gene matches. This CDR3 region has 15 residues. CDR1 is MDHEN, CDR2 SYDVKM, per germline. MiXCR was run by TCRdb on the reads, yielding one entry per CDR3 protein. The sample includes about 700,000 distinct CDR3 sequences, about 33% of them seen just once. This clonotype was sampled from a human donor in good health (CMV status not recorded). Some clones in this sample may be carry-over from other donors' samples. The chain joins TRBV28 to TRBJ2-7; 8 nucleotides agree with TRBD1. Sequences were derived from cultured PBMCs, sampled from culture after CMV antigen stimulation. The CDR3 region has the DNA TGTGCCAGCAGTTCCACCTCGGGACAGGCCTACGAGCAGTACTTC. Encoded protein: CASSSTSGQAYEQYF. The full variable domain, rest sourced from reference TRBV28 and TRBJ2-7, is DVKVTQSSRYLVKRTGEKVFLECVQDMDHENMFWYRQDPGLGLRLIYFSYDVKMKEKGDIPEGYSVSREKKERFSLILESASTNQTSMYLCASSSTSGQAYEQYFGPGTRLTVT.